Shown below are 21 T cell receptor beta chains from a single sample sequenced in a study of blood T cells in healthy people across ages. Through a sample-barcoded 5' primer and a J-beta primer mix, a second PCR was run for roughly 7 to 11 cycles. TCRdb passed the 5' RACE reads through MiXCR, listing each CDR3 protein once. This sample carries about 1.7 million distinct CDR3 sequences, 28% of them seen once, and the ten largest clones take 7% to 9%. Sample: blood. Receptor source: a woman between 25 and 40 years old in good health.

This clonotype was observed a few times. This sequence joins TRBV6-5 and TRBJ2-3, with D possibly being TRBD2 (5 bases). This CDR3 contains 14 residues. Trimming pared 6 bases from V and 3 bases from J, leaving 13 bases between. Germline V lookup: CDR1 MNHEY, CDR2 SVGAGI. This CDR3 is CASSTTRETDTQYF. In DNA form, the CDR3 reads TGTGCCAGCAGCACTACTAGGGAAACAGATACGCAGTATTTT.

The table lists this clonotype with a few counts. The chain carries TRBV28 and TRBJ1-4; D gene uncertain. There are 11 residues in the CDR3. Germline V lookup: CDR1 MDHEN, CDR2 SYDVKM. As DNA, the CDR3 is TGTGGGTCGCGGCTTAATGAAAAACTGTTTTTT. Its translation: CGSRLNEKLFF.

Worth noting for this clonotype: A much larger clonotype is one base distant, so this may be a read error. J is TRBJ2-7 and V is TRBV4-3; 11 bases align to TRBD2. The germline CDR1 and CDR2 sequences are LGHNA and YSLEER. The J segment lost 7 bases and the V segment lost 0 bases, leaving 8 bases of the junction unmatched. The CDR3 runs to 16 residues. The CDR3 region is CASSQDRLAGMDEQYF. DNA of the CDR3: TGCGCCAGCAGCCAAGACCGACTAGCGGGAATGGATGAGCAGTACTTC.

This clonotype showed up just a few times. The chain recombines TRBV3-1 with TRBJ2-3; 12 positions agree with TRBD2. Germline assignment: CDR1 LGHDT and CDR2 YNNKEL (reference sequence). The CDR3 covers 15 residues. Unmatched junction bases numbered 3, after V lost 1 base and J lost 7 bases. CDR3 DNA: TGTGCCAGCAGCCAAGGGACTAGCGGGGTAAATACGCAGTATTTT. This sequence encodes CASSQGTSGVNTQYF.

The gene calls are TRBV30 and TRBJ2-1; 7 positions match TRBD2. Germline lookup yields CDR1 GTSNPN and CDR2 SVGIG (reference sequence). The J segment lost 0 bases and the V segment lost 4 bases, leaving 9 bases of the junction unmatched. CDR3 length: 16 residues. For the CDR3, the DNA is TGTGCCTGGATCCCCAGCGGGATCCCCTCCTACAATGAGCAGTTCTTC. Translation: CAWIPSGIPSYNEQFF.

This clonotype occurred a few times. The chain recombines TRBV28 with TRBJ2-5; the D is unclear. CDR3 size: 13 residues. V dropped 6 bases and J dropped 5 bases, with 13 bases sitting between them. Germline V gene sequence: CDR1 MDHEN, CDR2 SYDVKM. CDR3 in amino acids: CASSTGSDETQYF. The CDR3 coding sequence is TGTGCCAGCAGCACCGGTTCAGATGAGACCCAGTACTTC. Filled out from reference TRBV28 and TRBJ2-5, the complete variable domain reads DVKVTQSSRYLVKRTGEKVFLECVQDMDHENMFWYRQDPGLGLRLIYFSYDVKMKEKGDIPEGYSVSREKKERFSLILESASTNQTSMYLCASSTGSDETQYFGPGTRLLVL.

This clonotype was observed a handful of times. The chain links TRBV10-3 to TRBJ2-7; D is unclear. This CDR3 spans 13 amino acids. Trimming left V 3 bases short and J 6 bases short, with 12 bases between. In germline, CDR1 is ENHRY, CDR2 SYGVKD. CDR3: CAISDQTQREQYF. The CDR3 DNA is TGTGCCATCAGTGACCAGACCCAGCGCGAGCAGTACTTC.

The CDR3 region is CASSQPGNKNIQYF. CDR3 nucleotide sequence: TGCGCCAGCAGCCAACCAGGGAACAAAAACATTCAGTACTTC. The V and J genes are TRBV4-1 and TRBJ2-4; D perhaps matches TRBD1 (5 bases). The V end was cut by 2 bases, the J end by 3 bases, with 8 bases between. Per germline, CDR1 MGHRA and CDR2 YSYEKL. This CDR3 is 14 amino acids long.

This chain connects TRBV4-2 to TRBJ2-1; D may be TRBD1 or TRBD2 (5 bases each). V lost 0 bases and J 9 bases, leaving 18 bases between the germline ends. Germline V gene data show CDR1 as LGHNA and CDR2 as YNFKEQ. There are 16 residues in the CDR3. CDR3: CASSQEVGAVLGEQFF. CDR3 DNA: TGTGCCAGCAGCCAAGAGGTCGGGGCGGTCTTGGGTGAGCAGTTCTTC.

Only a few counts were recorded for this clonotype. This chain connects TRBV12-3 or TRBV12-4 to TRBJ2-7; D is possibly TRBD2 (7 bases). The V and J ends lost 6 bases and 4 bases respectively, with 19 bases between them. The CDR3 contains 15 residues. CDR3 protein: CASRPSGEGGYEQYF. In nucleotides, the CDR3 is TGTGCCAGCAGGCCTTCAGGGGAGGGGGGATACGAGCAGTACTTC.

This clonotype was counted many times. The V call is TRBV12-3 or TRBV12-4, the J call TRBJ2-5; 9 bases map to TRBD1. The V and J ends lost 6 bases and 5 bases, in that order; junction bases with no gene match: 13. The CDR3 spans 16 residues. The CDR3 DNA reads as TGTGCCAGCAGCCGTACTGGACAGGGGAGAAGGGAGACCCAGTACTTC. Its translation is CASSRTGQGRRETQYF.

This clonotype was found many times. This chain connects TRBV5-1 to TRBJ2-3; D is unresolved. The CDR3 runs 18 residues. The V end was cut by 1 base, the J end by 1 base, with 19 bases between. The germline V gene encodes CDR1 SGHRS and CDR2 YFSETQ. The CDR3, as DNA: TGCGCCAGCAGCTTGCAAGTGGCAAGGGAACGAGGCACAGATACGCAGTATTTT. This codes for CASSLQVARERGTDTQYF.

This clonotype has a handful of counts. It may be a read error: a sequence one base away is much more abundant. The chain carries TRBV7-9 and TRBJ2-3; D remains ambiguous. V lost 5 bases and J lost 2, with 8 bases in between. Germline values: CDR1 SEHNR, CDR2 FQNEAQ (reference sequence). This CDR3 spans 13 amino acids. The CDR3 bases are TGTGCCAGCAGCCCCGTGCCCACAGATACGCAGTATTTT. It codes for CASSPVPTDTQYF. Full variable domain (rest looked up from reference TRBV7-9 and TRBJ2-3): DTGVSQNPRHKITKRGQNVTFRCDPISEHNRLYWYRQTLGQGPEFLTYFQNEAQLEKSRLLSDRFSAERPKGSFSTLEIQRTEQGDSAMYLCASSPVPTDTQYFGPGTRLTVL.

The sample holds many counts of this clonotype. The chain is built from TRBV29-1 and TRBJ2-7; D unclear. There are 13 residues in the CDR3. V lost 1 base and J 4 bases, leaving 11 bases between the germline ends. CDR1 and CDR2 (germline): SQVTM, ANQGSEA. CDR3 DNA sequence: TGCAGCGTTGAAGGGCAGGCCCCTTACGAGCAGTACTTC. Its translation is CSVEGQAPYEQYF.

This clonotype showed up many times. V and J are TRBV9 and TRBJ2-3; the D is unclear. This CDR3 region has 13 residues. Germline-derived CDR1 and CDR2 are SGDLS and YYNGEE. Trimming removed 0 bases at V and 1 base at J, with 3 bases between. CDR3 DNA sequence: TGTGCCAGCAGCGTAGAGGGCACAGATACGCAGTATTTT. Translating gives CASSVEGTDTQYF.

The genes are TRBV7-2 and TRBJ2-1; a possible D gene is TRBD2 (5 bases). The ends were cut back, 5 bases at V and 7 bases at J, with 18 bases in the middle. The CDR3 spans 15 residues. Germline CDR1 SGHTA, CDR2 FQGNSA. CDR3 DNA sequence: TGTGCCAGCAGCCCCATCGAGGGCCGAGGGAATGAGCAGTTCTTC. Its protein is CASSPIEGRGNEQFF.

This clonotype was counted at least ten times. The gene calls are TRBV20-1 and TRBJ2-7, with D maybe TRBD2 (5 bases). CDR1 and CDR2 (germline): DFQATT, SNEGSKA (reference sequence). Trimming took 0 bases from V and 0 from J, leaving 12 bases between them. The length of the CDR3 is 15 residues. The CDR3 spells CSARDRGGYSYEQYF. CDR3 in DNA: TGCAGTGCTAGAGACCGGGGTGGGTACTCCTACGAGCAGTACTTC.

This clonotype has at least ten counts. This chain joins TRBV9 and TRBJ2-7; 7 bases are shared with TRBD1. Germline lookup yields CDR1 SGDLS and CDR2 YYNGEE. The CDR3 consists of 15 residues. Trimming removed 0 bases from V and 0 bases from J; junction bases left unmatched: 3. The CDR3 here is CASSVGGDSSYEQYF. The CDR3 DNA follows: TGTGCCAGCAGCGTAGGTGGGGACAGCTCCTACGAGCAGTACTTC.

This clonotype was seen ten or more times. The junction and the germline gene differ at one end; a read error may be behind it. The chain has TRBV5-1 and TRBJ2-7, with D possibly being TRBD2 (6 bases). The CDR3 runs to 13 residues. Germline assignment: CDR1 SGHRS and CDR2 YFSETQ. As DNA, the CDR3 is TGTGCCAGCAGCTTACGGAGGGACTACGAGCAGTACTTC. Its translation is CASSLRRDYEQYF.

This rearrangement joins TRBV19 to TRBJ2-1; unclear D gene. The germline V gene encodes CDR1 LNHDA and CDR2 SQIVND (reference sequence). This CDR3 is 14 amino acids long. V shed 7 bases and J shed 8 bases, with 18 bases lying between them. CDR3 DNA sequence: TGTGCCAGTACCCCCGAGCCCGGTCGGGATGAGCAGTTCTTC. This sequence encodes CASTPEPGRDEQFF.

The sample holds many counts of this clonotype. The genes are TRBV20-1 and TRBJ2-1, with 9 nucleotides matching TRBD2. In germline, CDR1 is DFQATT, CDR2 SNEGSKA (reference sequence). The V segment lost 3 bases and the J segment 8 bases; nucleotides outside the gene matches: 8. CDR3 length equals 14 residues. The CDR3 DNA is TGCAGTGCTAGTAAGCGCGGGAGGGCCTATGAGCAGTTCTTC. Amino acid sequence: CSASKRGRAYEQFF.